This passage covers 15 T cell receptor beta chains from one sample sequenced in a study of T cell responses to AZD1222 COVID-19 vaccine. Only in-frame clones appear in the TCRdb table, and some are missing; sequencing was by immunoSEQ multiplex PCR. The data hold over 110,000 clones, with 85% to 90% observed a single time. The sample consisted of peripheral blood, taken 28 days after the second AZD1222 dose. These receptors were obtained from an adult who received the AZD1222 COVID-19 vaccine.

V usage is TRBV2 and J usage is TRBJ1-5; no definite D call. Trimming pared 6 bases from V and 1 base from J, leaving 10 bases between. The CDR3 is 14 amino acids. Looked up from germline, CDR1 is SNHLY and CDR2 is FYNNEI. DNA for the CDR3: TGTGCCAGCAGGGCCCGAGTGAGCAATCAGCCCCAGCATTTT. Its protein is CASRARVSNQPQHF.

The chain uses TRBV9 and TRBJ2-7; TRBD1 aligns across 9 bases. This CDR3 has 14 amino acids. Germline V gives CDR1 SGDLS, CDR2 YYNGEE. Trimming removed 4 bases from V and 6 bases from J; junction bases left unmatched: 8. In DNA form, the CDR3 reads TGTGCCAGCAGCCCCCGGACAGGGGAAGGCGAGCAGTACTTC. Residues: CASSPRTGEGEQYF.

J is TRBJ1-6 and V is TRBV27; weak D call: TRBD1 (6 bases). The V gene's germline CDR1 is MNHEY and CDR2 SMNVEV (reference sequence). There are 16 residues in the CDR3. Trimming stripped 7 bases from V and 10 bases from J, with 23 bases between. The CDR3 protein is CASIQTVGALGSPLHF. The CDR3 region has the DNA TGTGCCAGCATCCAAACTGTGGGGGCTCTAGGGTCACCCCTCCACTTT.

This clone was detected once. V and J are TRBV7-2 and TRBJ1-4; a possible D gene is TRBD1 (6 bases). The CDR3 extends over 16 amino acids. Germline V lookup: CDR1 SGHTA, CDR2 FQGNSA. V dropped 3 bases and J dropped 4 bases, with 15 bases sitting between them. The CDR3 nucleotides read TGTGCCAGCAGCTTCATGGGGGGCCTGGGTAATGAAAAACTGTTTTTT. Residues: CASSFMGGLGNEKLFF.

V is TRBV28 and J is TRBJ1-4; D is undetermined. The germline gives CDR1 MDHEN, CDR2 SYDVKM. V lost 2 bases to trimming and J lost 8 bases, with 12 bases between them. This CDR3 has 14 amino acids. CDR3 sequence: CASSLGGSREKLFF. CDR3 nucleotides: TGTGCCAGCAGTTTAGGAGGGTCTCGGGAAAAACTGTTTTTT.

This clone appeared once. The V and J genes are TRBV19 and TRBJ1-5; tentative D call: TRBD1 (6 bases). The ends were cut back, 1 base at V and 1 base at J, with 17 bases in the middle. The CDR3 is 18 amino acids. Germline V gene lookup returns CDR1 LNHDA and CDR2 SQIVND (reference sequence). CDR3 DNA: TGTGCCAGTAGTATAGTCGGGCGAGGGACACTCAGCAATCAGCCCCAGCATTTT. Translated: CASSIVGRGTLSNQPQHF.

This CDR3 is CAISESALNTEAFF. In DNA, the CDR3 is TGTGCCATCAGTGAGTCTGCTCTGAACACTGAAGCTTTCTTT. The chain has TRBV10-3 and TRBJ1-1; D is ambiguous. V gave up 0 bases and J gave up 0 bases, with 5 bases separating them. The CDR3 contains 14 residues. CDR1 and CDR2 from the germline V gene are ENHRY and SYGVKD.

The chain carries TRBV11-2 and TRBJ1-4; 7 bases map to TRBD1. Germline CDR1 is SGHAT and CDR2 is FQNNGV. This CDR3 has 14 residues. The junction had 2 bases not matched to a gene; V was cut back by 2 bases and J by 5 bases. The CDR3 DNA reads as TGTGCCAGCAGCTTAATAGGGGGCAATGAAAAACTGTTTTTT. This codes for CASSLIGGNEKLFF. Combining the CDR3 with reference TRBV11-2 and TRBJ1-4 gives the whole variable domain EAGVAQSPRYKIIEKRQSVAFWCNPISGHATLYWYQQILGQGPKLLIQFQNNGVVDDSQLPKDRFSAERLKGVDSTLKIQPAKLEDSAVYLCASSLIGGNEKLFFGSGTQLSVL.

V is TRBV28 and J is TRBJ1-5; D may be TRBD1 (6 bases). The CDR3 length is 17 residues. Germline assignment: CDR1 MDHEN and CDR2 SYDVKM. V dropped 3 bases and J dropped 2 bases, with 17 bases sitting between them. The CDR3 here is CASSLVPARGGNQPQHF. The CDR3 DNA reads as TGTGCCAGCAGTTTGGTCCCCGCCAGGGGCGGCAATCAGCCCCAGCATTTT.

As to this clone: Mismatch with germline at one junction end may stem from a read error. The chain uses TRBV10-3 and TRBJ1-1; D gene uncertain. This CDR3 spans 12 amino acids. Germline CDR1 reads ENHRY; CDR2 reads SYGVKD. The CDR3 nucleotides read TGTGCCATCAGTTCGGCGGGATCTGAGGCTTTCTTT. The encoded protein is CAISSAGSEAFF.

This chain connects TRBV28 to TRBJ2-1; D remains ambiguous. The ends were cut back, 8 bases at V and 5 bases at J, with 22 bases in the middle. Germline lookup yields CDR1 MDHEN and CDR2 SYDVKM. CDR3 length: 16 amino acids. In DNA, the CDR3 is TGTGCCAGCCCTCCTTCGGGCAGGTGGAAAAACAATGAGCAGTTCTTC. It specifies CASPPSGRWKNNEQFF.

This chain connects TRBV27 to TRBJ1-3; D possibly corresponds to TRBD1 (5 bases). Germline V gene lookup returns CDR1 MNHEY and CDR2 SMNVEV (reference sequence). Deletions cut 6 bases from V and 1 base from J, with 16 bases between. This CDR3 spans 16 amino acids. Written as DNA, the CDR3 is TGTGCCAGCAGCTCCTTTCCAGGGATGTCTGGAAACACCATATATTTT. Translating gives CASSSFPGMSGNTIYF.

V is TRBV24-1 and J is TRBJ2-2, with 10 bases lining up with TRBD2. The CDR3 has 17 amino acids. Germline V gene lookup returns CDR1 KGHDR and CDR2 SFDVKD. Trimming took 0 bases from V and 4 from J; bases not matched to a gene: 4. The CDR3 bases are TGTGCCACCAGTGATTTGAATAGCGGGGGGCCCACCGGGGAGCTGTTTTTT. It codes for CATSDLNSGGPTGELFF.

V gene TRBV5-1 combines with J gene TRBJ1-6; D not resolved. Trimming took off 0 bases at V and 6 bases at J, with 7 bases between the two ends. Germline V CDR1 and CDR2: SGHRS, YFSETQ. The CDR3 runs to 14 residues. The CDR3 loop is CASSLGPTNSPLHF. Here the CDR3 DNA reads TGCGCCAGCAGCTTGGGCCCGACTAATTCACCCCTCCACTTT.

The J gene is TRBJ1-1, the V gene TRBV2, with D unclear. V was cut by 10 bases and J by 3 bases, with 18 bases left in between. The V gene's germline CDR1 is SNHLY and CDR2 FYNNEI. The length of the CDR3 is 14 residues. CDR3 sequence: CATTERHGYTEAFF. In DNA form, the CDR3 reads TGTGCCACAACCGAAAGGCACGGCTACACTGAAGCTTTCTTT.